The following is a T cell receptor beta chain sequence with its context. The antigen remains undetermined. These data come from a study of radiotherapy plus CTLA-4 blockade in lung cancer. Study-wide results and limits: Clones of tumor-derived TCRs expanded in blood after radiotherapy plus ipilimumab.

Clones were sequenced by immunoSEQ multiplex PCR, and TCRdb holds only the in-frame ones, with some missing. The table includes about 120,000 clones, roughly four fifths detected once. Between the trimmed V and J ends, which lost 5 bases and 2 bases, there was a span of 13 bases. Germline V gives CDR1 LNHDA, CDR2 SQIVND (reference sequence). The CDR3 runs 15 residues. The receptor comes from a human donor with non-small cell lung cancer that progressed on radiotherapy plus ipilimumab. Some clones in this sample may be carry-over from other donors' samples. The specimen comprised peripheral blood, sampled from a patient treated with radiotherapy plus ipilimumab. The chain is built from TRBV19 and TRBJ1-5; D may be TRBD1 (5 bases). The CDR3 sequence: CASSPGHDGNQPQHF. As DNA, the CDR3 is TGTGCCAGTAGTCCAGGACACGACGGCAATCAGCCCCAGCATTTT.